These 30 T cell receptor beta chains share one sample of origin, sequenced in a study of blood T cells in healthy people across ages. A second about 6 to 11 cycle PCR used barcoded and J-beta primers. TCRdb recomputed calls from the 5' RACE reads with MiXCR, one row per CDR3 protein. The sample has 600,000 to 850,000 distinct CDR3 sequences, roughly 25% seen once. These same records also appear under a second study, on T cells of mothers and their children.

Input material: blood. These receptors all come from a boy aged 5-17 years in good health.

The J gene is TRBJ1-5, the V gene TRBV12-3 or TRBV12-4; the match to TRBD1 covers 9 bases. The CDR3 runs to 15 residues. Losses at the gene ends were 6 bases for V and 4 bases for J; bases not matched to a gene: 7. Here the CDR3 DNA reads TGTGCCAGCAGATCGCCCGGGACAGGGAATCAGCCCCAGCATTTT. Amino acids: CASRSPGTGNQPQHF.

There are a few counts of this clonotype. Its ends do not fully match the called genes, so a read error is possible. This sequence joins TRBV10-3 and TRBJ2-3, with D hard to call. Germline loops: CDR1 ENHRY, CDR2 SYGVKD. The CDR3 is 13 residues long. CDR3 coding DNA: TGTGCCATCAGTGAGTCGATGTCCGATACGCAGTGTTTT. Its protein is CAISESMSDTQCF.

This clonotype was counted a few times. V gene TRBV7-8 combines with J gene TRBJ1-5; tentative D call: TRBD1 (6 bases). The CDR3 is 15 residues long. Per germline, CDR1 SGHVS and CDR2 FQNEAQ. The germline V and J ends were trimmed by 5 bases and 9 bases, with 20 bases remaining between them. The CDR3 DNA follows: TGTGCCAGCAGCGAGCATCAGGGGCCTGCGTGGCCCCAGCATTTT. Its translation is CASSEHQGPAWPQHF.

The chain couples TRBV29-1 to TRBJ2-1; D is unclear. This CDR3 region has 12 residues. Trimming took 5 bases from V and 12 from J, leaving 17 bases between them. Germline CDR1 and CDR2: SQVTM and ANQGSEA. The CDR3 region has the DNA TGCAGCGTTAGCCGTCGTCAGCTGGTGCAGTTCTTC. This codes for CSVSRRQLVQFF.

This clonotype came up a few times. The chain has TRBV5-1 and TRBJ2-3; D is undetermined. The CDR3 has 14 amino acids. V was pared by 2 bases and J by 2 bases, with 9 bases between. From germline, CDR1 is SGHRS and CDR2 YFSETQ. The CDR3 DNA sequence: TGCGCCAGCAGCTTAGGAGTAAACACAGATACGCAGTATTTT. Residues: CASSLGVNTDTQYF.

V is TRBV7-2 and J is TRBJ1-4, with unresolved D. V was clipped by 1 base and J by 8 bases, with 11 bases between them. CDR1 SGHTA and CDR2 FQGNSA come from the germline V gene. This CDR3 region has 14 residues. CDR3 DNA: TGTGCCAGCAGCTTAGACCCGTCCAGGGAAAAACTGTTTTTT. It translates to CASSLDPSREKLFF.

This clonotype was seen a few times. This rearrangement joins TRBV5-6 to TRBJ2-3; D remains unclear. In germline, CDR1 is SGHDT, CDR2 YYEEEE. This CDR3 comprises 17 residues. V lost 3 bases, J lost 0 bases, and 17 bases lay in between. The CDR3 here is CASSSFWVEISTDTQYF. CDR3 coding DNA: TGTGCCAGCAGCTCCTTTTGGGTTGAAATCAGCACAGATACGCAGTATTTT.

The table lists this clonotype with a few counts. The V gene is TRBV9, the J gene TRBJ2-3; D may match TRBD1 or TRBD2 (5 bases each). The CDR3 runs 14 residues. From germline, CDR1 is SGDLS and CDR2 YYNGEE. Trimming removed 2 bases from V and 3 bases from J, with 10 bases in between. The CDR3 reads CASSVHGTTDTQYF. CDR3 sequence (DNA): TGTGCCAGCAGCGTCCACGGGACGACAGATACGCAGTATTTT.

There are a few counts of this clonotype. The chain joins TRBV7-6 to TRBJ2-3, with TRBD2 identical over 11 bases. The CDR3 is made up of 17 amino acids. Germline values: CDR1 SGHVS, CDR2 FNYEAQ. V lost 5 bases and J lost 4; bases outside the gene matches: 11. The CDR3 loop is CASSKRLAGSDADTQYF. DNA for the CDR3: TGTGCCAGCAGCAAACGACTAGCGGGATCCGACGCAGATACGCAGTATTTT.

This clonotype has just a few counts. J is TRBJ2-7 and V is TRBV6-2 or TRBV6-3; the D gene is possibly TRBD2 (6 bases). V was shortened by 1 base and J by 2 bases, with 9 bases between the two germline ends. This CDR3 contains 14 residues. The germline V gene encodes CDR1 MNHEY and CDR2 SVGEGT. The CDR3 nucleotides are TGTGCCAGCAGTTACTGGGGGGTTACCTACGAGCAGTACTTC. Protein: CASSYWGVTYEQYF.

This clonotype has more than one count but fewer than ten. The V gene is TRBV5-4, the J gene TRBJ1-1; D gene ambiguous. The CDR3 has 17 residues. Germline V gives CDR1 SGHNT, CDR2 YYREEE (reference sequence). Between the trimmed V and J ends, which lost 3 bases and 6 bases, there was a span of 24 bases. The DNA of the CDR3 is TGTGCCAGCAGCTCCTCAGCCGGACCTCGAAGGGCGCCTGAAGCTTTCTTT. The encoded protein is CASSSSAGPRRAPEAFF. Variable domain in full (rest from reference TRBV5-4 and TRBJ1-1): ETGVTQSPTHLIKTRGQQVTLRCSSQSGHNTVSWYQQALGQGPQFIFQYYREEENGRGNFPPRFSGLQFPNYSSELNVNALELDDSALYLCASSSSAGPRRAPEAFFGQGTRLTVV.

This clonotype was counted between two and nine times. V and J are TRBV3-1 and TRBJ2-3; 11 nucleotides line up with TRBD1. Germline CDR1 LGHDT, CDR2 YNNKEL (reference sequence). This CDR3 comprises 14 residues. V gave up 0 bases and J gave up 9 bases; unmatched junction bases: 2. DNA for the CDR3: TGTGCCAGCAGCCAAGAGGGGACAGGGGGAACGCAGTATTTT. It is translated as CASSQEGTGGTQYF.

This clonotype was detected only a few times. This sequence joins TRBV4-1 and TRBJ2-7; 15 bases are shared with TRBD2. Germline loops: CDR1 MGHRA, CDR2 YSYEKL. With 0 bases clipped from V and 4 bases from J, the junction kept 4 bases outside the gene matches. The CDR3 has 17 amino acids. The CDR3 is CASSQDLGTSGRYEQYF. The CDR3 DNA follows: TGCGCCAGCAGCCAAGATCTCGGGACTAGCGGGAGGTACGAGCAGTACTTC.

The CDR3 sequence is CASSLIGKETQYF. As DNA, the CDR3 is TGTGCCAGCAGCTTAATCGGTAAAGAGACCCAGTACTTC. The chain has TRBV7-9 and TRBJ2-5; D is ambiguous. V lost 2 bases and J lost 3, with 7 bases in between. Germline V gives CDR1 SEHNR, CDR2 FQNEAQ (reference sequence). CDR3 size: 13 residues. Together with reference TRBV7-9 and TRBJ2-5, the CDR3 gives the full variable domain: DTGVSQNPRHKITKRGQNVTFRCDPISEHNRLYWYRQTLGQGPEFLTYFQNEAQLEKSRLLSDRFSAERPKGSFSTLEIQRTEQGDSAMYLCASSLIGKETQYFGPGTRLLVL.

This clonotype was seen more than once but under ten times. This chain links TRBV20-1 with TRBJ1-2, with D possibly being TRBD1 (5 bases). The CDR3 runs 12 residues. V gave up 3 bases and J gave up 4 bases, with 9 bases separating them. The germline V gene encodes CDR1 DFQATT and CDR2 SNEGSKA (reference sequence). CDR3 nucleotides: TGCAGTGCTAGGGGGACTAGCTATGGCTACACCTTC. It specifies CSARGTSYGYTF.

This chain's CDR3 is CASSFTPGISNQPQHF. The CDR3 DNA follows: TGTGCCAGCAGTTTTACCCCAGGGATTAGCAATCAGCCCCAGCATTTT. The chain employs TRBV28 and TRBJ1-5, with D tentatively TRBD1 (5 bases). The V and J ends lost 3 bases and 0 bases respectively, with 12 bases between them. The CDR3 extends over 16 amino acids. From germline, CDR1 is MDHEN and CDR2 SYDVKM.

The chain links TRBV6-1 to TRBJ2-3; TRBD2 aligns across 9 bases. The CDR3 consists of 15 residues. With V trimmed by 10 bases and J by 6 bases, 14 bases remained unmatched. Germline CDR1 reads MNHNS; CDR2 reads SASEGT. The CDR3 protein is CAIPRGGGGADTQYF. CDR3 coding DNA: TGTGCCATCCCCAGGGGGGGCGGGGGGGCGGATACGCAGTATTTT.

This clonotype was seen more than once but under ten times. The gene calls are TRBV5-6 and TRBJ2-5, with 7 bases lining up with TRBD1. The J call may be incorrect, as the DNA end agrees better with TRBJ2-7. Per germline, CDR1 SGHDT and CDR2 YYEEEE. The CDR3 covers 14 residues. The CDR3 region is CASSSTTGFYEQYF. CDR3 DNA: TGTGCCAGCAGCTCCACGACAGGGTTCTACGAGCAGTACTTC.

The chain is built from TRBV7-3 and TRBJ2-1; the D gene is possibly TRBD2 (6 bases). Looked up from germline, CDR1 is SGHTA and CDR2 is FQGTGA. V was pared by 9 bases and J by 0 bases, with 12 bases between. The CDR3 contains 14 residues. The CDR3 spells CASQNGSSYNEQFF. The CDR3 DNA sequence: TGTGCCAGTCAAAACGGGAGCTCCTACAATGAGCAGTTCTTC.

A few counts support this clonotype. The chain is built from TRBV2 and TRBJ2-1; TRBD2 matches at 11 bases. The V gene end was trimmed by 6 bases and the J gene end by 7 bases; junction bases not matched to a gene: 5. CDR1 and CDR2 from the germline V gene are SNHLY and FYNNEI. This CDR3 comprises 14 residues. The CDR3 spells CASRGLAAKNEQFF. The CDR3 coding sequence is TGTGCCAGCAGGGGACTAGCGGCAAAGAATGAGCAGTTCTTC.

This clonotype was observed many times. The germline gene is not matched at one end of the junction; a read error may be the cause. The chain recombines TRBV3-1 with TRBJ2-5; D is undetermined. The length of the CDR3 is 13 residues. Germline V gene data show CDR1 as LGHDT and CDR2 as YNNKEL (reference sequence). CDR3 residues: CASSQDYQETQYF. DNA of the CDR3: TGCGCCAGCAGCCAAGACTACCAAGAGACCCAGTACTTC.

CDR3 sequence (DNA): TGTGCCAGCAGTTATGGACTAGTTCCGGATACGCAGTATTTT. It translates to CASSYGLVPDTQYF. The chain carries TRBV6-2 or TRBV6-3 and TRBJ2-3; 7 positions agree with TRBD2. Germline values: CDR1 MNHEY, CDR2 SVGEGT. The V and J ends lost 3 bases and 6 bases, in that order; junction bases with no gene match: 6. The CDR3 runs to 14 residues.

V is TRBV14 and J is TRBJ2-1; no reliable D call. Germline CDR1 SGHDN, CDR2 FVKESK. This CDR3 contains 14 residues. V was trimmed by 5 bases and J by 8 bases, leaving 16 bases between them. DNA for the CDR3: TGTGCCAGCAGCGATTTAGTATTCCGACATGAGCAGTTCTTC. Protein sequence: CASSDLVFRHEQFF.

This rearrangement joins TRBV5-1 to TRBJ1-4; possibly TRBD1 for D (6 bases). The CDR3 consists of 15 residues. Trimming shortened V by 4 bases and J by 0 bases, and 10 bases separated the two germline ends. Per the germline V gene, CDR1 is SGHRS and CDR2 is YFSETQ. The CDR3, as DNA: TGCGCCAGCAGCCCAGGACAGACAACTAATGAAAAACTGTTTTTT. Translating it yields CASSPGQTTNEKLFF.

J is TRBJ2-1 and V is TRBV6-6, with a possible D match to TRBD1 (5 bases). Gene TRBJ2-5 matches the end of the DNA better, so the J call may be wrong. This CDR3 is 13 amino acids long. Germline-derived CDR1 and CDR2 are MNHNY and SVGAGI (reference sequence). The CDR3 loop is CASSYEFQGTQYF. The CDR3 DNA reads TGTGCCAGCAGTTACGAGTTTCAGGGGACCCAGTACTTC.

J is TRBJ1-1 and V is TRBV29-1; no reliable D call. The CDR3 runs to 13 residues. Germline V gene lookup returns CDR1 SQVTM and CDR2 ANQGSEA. V dropped 6 bases and J dropped 2 bases, with 13 bases sitting between them. CDR3: CSVGRALNTEAFF. The DNA of the CDR3 is TGCAGCGTCGGACGGGCTCTAAACACTGAAGCTTTCTTT.

The chain has TRBV29-1 and TRBJ1-2; D remains unclear. This CDR3 spans 12 amino acids. Germline V gene sequence: CDR1 SQVTM, CDR2 ANQGSEA. Trimming took 3 bases from V and 3 from J, leaving 8 bases between them. CDR3 DNA sequence: TGCAGCGTTGACGTCGGAGACTATGGCTACACCTTC. Amino acids: CSVDVGDYGYTF.

This clonotype has only a few counts. The chain uses TRBV5-1 and TRBJ1-2; D unclear. V lost 1 base to trimming and J lost 8 bases, with 15 bases between them. The germline V gene has CDR1 SGHRS and CDR2 YFSETQ. The CDR3 extends over 14 amino acids. CDR3 nucleotides: TGCGCCAGCAGCTTGCCCGTAGGTGGTGCAGGCTACACCTTC. Its protein is CASSLPVGGAGYTF. The full variable domain, in which reference TRBV5-1 and TRBJ1-2 provide the parts outside the CDR3, is KAGVTQTPRYLIKTRGQQVTLSCSPISGHRSVSWYQQTPGQGLQFLFEYFSETQRNKGNFPGRFSGRQFSNSRSEMNVSTLELGDSALYLCASSLPVGGAGYTFGSGTRLTVV.

The gene calls are TRBV4-3 and TRBJ1-1; D gene ambiguous. The CDR3 length is 14 residues. CDR1 and CDR2 from the germline V gene are LGHNA and YSLEER. Deletions cut 0 bases from V and 8 bases from J, with 13 bases between. CDR3 residues: CASSQEQKTYEAFF. The CDR3 coding sequence is TGCGCCAGCAGCCAAGAACAAAAGACATACGAAGCTTTCTTT.

The J gene is TRBJ2-5, the V gene TRBV6-2 or TRBV6-3; tentatively, D is TRBD2 (5 bases). Trimming took off 6 bases at V and 5 bases at J, with 19 bases between the two ends. This CDR3 has 15 amino acids. Germline loops: CDR1 MNHEY, CDR2 SVGEGT. The CDR3 loop reads CASSVGGLVGETQYF. The CDR3 region has the DNA TGTGCCAGCAGCGTAGGCGGGCTGGTGGGGGAGACCCAGTACTTC.